This record covers a single T cell receptor (beta chain). This clonotype appeared a few times. It lacks a known antigen. No per-base quality is available; no much larger clone lies one base away. V sheds 3 bases and J sheds 3 bases, leaving 0 bases between their ends. From cysteine to phenylalanine, the CDR3 is 10 amino acids long. The CDR3 DNA has 30 bases and is translated from base 1. According to the germline V gene, CDR1 reads WSHSY and CDR2 reads SAAADI. The source of the sample is a study of breast tumors, draining lymph nodes, adjacent tissues (dated by TCRdb to about 2016). Turning to the overall study: TCR beta repertoires were compared across tumor, adjacent nontumor tissue and axillary lymph nodes obtained from breast cancer patients. The study aimed to assess the relationships and possible T-cell exchange between tumor, surrounding tissue and draining lymph node repertoires in human breast cancer. What the research found in general, with its limitations: The study presented the conclusion that tumor T cells originate in lymph nodes as consistent with a hypothesis, not as something directly demonstrated. The data were considered consistent with the idea that most tumor T cells come from the lymph node and then expand in tumor tissue. Tumor and nontumor tissue repertoires were significantly more similar in luminal-like than in basal-like breast cancer. T-cell repertoire diversity in tumors was found to be lower than in lymph nodes but higher than in nontumor tissue, and preferential V and J gene usage was observed.

The listed sequencing device is Illumina HiSeq 2000. Multiplex PCR amplification was used to generate the TCR beta chain libraries. The amplified TCR beta chain products were analyzed by high-throughput sequencing. The public sequencing data were trimmed at Q25 with fastp and processed into clonotypes with MiXCR by TCRdb, which kept only in-frame beta chains. Identical CDR3 proteins give one entry, which carries the most common genes and DNA. Within this sample are 66,000 or so distinct CDR3 sequences, with less than 50% of them counted one time only. Roughly 8.1% of the sample lies in the top ten. The TCR was taken from a female donor with breast cancer. Some clones in this sample may be carry-over from other donors' samples. The sequence links TRBV10-2 to TRBJ2-7, with no confidently assigned D gene. Sample: breast tumor tissue. CDR3 sequence: CASSDYEQYF. DNA sequence: TGCGCCAGCAGTGACTACGAGCAGTACTTC.